Below are 5 T cell receptor beta chains sequenced from a single sample in a study of blood T cell repertoires in COVID-19. Generated by immunoSEQ multiplex PCR, the TCRdb table keeps only in-frame clones and is missing some. Of roughly 200,000 clones in the sample, about four fifths were seen once. What was sequenced was peripheral blood. The source of these receptors is a man aged 65 to 85 with active or convalescent COVID-19.

This rearrangement joins TRBV29-1 to TRBJ1-1; 9 bases agree with TRBD1. The junction had 8 bases not matched to a gene; V was cut back by 6 bases and J by 0 bases. The germline V gene encodes CDR1 SQVTM and CDR2 ANQGSEA. This CDR3 has 15 amino acids. CDR3 protein: CSVVDRGIMNTEAFF. The CDR3 bases are TGCAGCGTAGTTGACAGGGGGATAATGAACACTGAAGCTTTCTTT.

The rearrangement uses TRBV27 and TRBJ1-3, with 10 positions matching TRBD1. Germline V gene data show CDR1 as MNHEY and CDR2 as SMNVEV (reference sequence). V was pared by 9 bases and J by 0 bases, with 5 bases of the junction left unmatched. CDR3 length equals 15 residues. The DNA for the CDR3 is TGTGCCAGTCGACAGGGGGCTTTCTCTGGAAACACCATATATTTT. Its translation is CASRQGAFSGNTIYF.

This CDR3 reads CASSATVTGELFF. For the CDR3, the DNA is TGTGCCAGCAGTGCGACAGTCACCGGGGAGCTGTTTTTT. The chain carries TRBV12-3 or TRBV12-4 and TRBJ2-2, with D possibly TRBD1 on 5 matching bases. The V gene lost 5 bases and the J gene lost 4 bases, with 8 bases spanning the gap. The CDR3 runs 13 residues.

V is TRBV6-6 and J is TRBJ1-2; 9 bases agree with TRBD1. Per germline, CDR1 MNHNY and CDR2 SVGAGI (reference sequence). V trimming: 2 bases; J trimming: 2 bases; junction bases outside the gene matches: 0. The CDR3 length is 14 residues. CDR3 amino acids: CASSYGQGNYGYTF. The CDR3 nucleotides read TGTGCCAGCAGTTACGGACAGGGGAACTATGGCTACACCTTC.

This clone turned up a few times. The V gene is TRBV7-6, the J gene TRBJ1-1; the D gene is possibly TRBD1 (6 bases). Trimming took off 1 base at V and 5 bases at J, with 17 bases between the two ends. Germline CDR1 SGHVS, CDR2 FNYEAQ. The length of the CDR3 is 16 residues. The CDR3 DNA follows: TGTGCCAGCAGCTTAGATGGTCCACAAAGGGGGACTGAAGCTTTCTTT. Protein product: CASSLDGPQRGTEAFF.